This TCR beta chain was sequenced during a study of PD-L1 blockade in urothelial cancer. Study-level background: The authors examined blood 3 weeks (second dose) and 6 weeks after treatment start. A median approximately 150,000 T cells were found in blood samples.

This clone was picked up one time. Added to each PCR by spiking were synthetic TCR analog templates. The assay was immunoSEQ multiplex PCR, and TCRdb's table has in-frame clones only and misses some. The sample lists 130,000 or so clones, about four fifths seen once, with 2.5% to 4% in the top ten. Time point here: pretreatment peripheral blood. Patients yielded 1 to 8 samples each, pretreatment and on-treatment. The sample consisted of PBMCs, taken around atezolizumab (anti-PD-L1) treatment. This TCR was sampled from a man in his fifties with urothelial cancer.

The CDR3 nucleotides read TGTGCCAGTAGCCCCACTAGCGGGATAGGTGGTGTTACGCAGTATTTT. Translated, it gives CASSPTSGIGGVTQYF. This rearrangement joins TRBV19 to TRBJ2-3; the match to TRBD2 covers 10 bases. The CDR3 has 16 amino acids. Trimming cost V 6 bases and J 8 bases; bases outside gene matches: 14. Germline V CDR1 and CDR2: LNHDA, SQIVND (reference sequence).